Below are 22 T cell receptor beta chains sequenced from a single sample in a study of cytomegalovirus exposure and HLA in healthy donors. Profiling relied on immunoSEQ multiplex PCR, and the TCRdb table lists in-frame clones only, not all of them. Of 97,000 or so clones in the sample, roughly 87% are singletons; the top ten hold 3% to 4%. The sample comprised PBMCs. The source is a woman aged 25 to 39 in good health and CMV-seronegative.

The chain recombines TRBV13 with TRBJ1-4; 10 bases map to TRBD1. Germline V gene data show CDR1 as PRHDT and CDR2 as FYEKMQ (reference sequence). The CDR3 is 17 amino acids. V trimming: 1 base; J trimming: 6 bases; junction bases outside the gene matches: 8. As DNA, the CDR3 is TGTGCCAGCAGCTTAGCCGTGCCCGGGACAGGGGATGAAAAACTGTTTTTT. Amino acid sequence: CASSLAVPGTGDEKLFF. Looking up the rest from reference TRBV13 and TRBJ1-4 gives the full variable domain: AAGVIQSPRHLIKEKRETATLKCYPIPRHDTVYWYQQGPGQDPQFLISFYEKMQSDKGSIPDRFSAQQFSDYHSELNMSSLELGDSALYFCASSLAVPGTGDEKLFFGSGTQLSVL.

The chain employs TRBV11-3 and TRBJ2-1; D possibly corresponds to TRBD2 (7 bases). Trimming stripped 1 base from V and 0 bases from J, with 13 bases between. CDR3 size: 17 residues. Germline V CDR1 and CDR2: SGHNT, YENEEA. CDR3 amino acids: CASSLGLAGASYNEQFF. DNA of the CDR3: TGTGCCAGCAGCTTAGGGTTGGCGGGGGCCTCCTACAATGAGCAGTTCTTC.

The CDR3 reads CASSFQTSGAQETQYF. In DNA form, the CDR3 reads TGTGCCAGCAGTTTTCAGACTAGCGGGGCACAAGAGACCCAGTACTTC. The chain combines TRBV28 with TRBJ2-5, with TRBD2 identical over 11 bases. Per the germline V gene, CDR1 is MDHEN and CDR2 is SYDVKM. After removal of 3 bases from V and 2 bases from J, the junction contained 5 bases not matched to a gene. The CDR3 is made up of 16 amino acids.

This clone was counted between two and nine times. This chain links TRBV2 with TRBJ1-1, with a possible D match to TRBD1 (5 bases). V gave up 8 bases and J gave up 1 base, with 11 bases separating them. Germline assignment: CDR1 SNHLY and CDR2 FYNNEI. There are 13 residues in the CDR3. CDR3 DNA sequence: TGTGCCAGCCAGGGATCCAGGAACACTGAAGCTTTCTTT. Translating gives CASQGSRNTEAFF.

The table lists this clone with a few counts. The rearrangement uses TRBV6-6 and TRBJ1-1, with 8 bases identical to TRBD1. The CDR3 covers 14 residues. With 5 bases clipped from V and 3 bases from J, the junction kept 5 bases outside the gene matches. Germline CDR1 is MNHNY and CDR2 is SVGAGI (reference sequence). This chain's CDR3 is CASSKDRGDTEAFF. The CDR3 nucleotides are TGTGCCAGCAGTAAAGACAGGGGCGACACTGAAGCTTTCTTT.

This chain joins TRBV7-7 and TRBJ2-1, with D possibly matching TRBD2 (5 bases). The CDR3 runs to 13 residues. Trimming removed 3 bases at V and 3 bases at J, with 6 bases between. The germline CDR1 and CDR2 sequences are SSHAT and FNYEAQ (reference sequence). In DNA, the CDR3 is TGTGCCAGCAGCTTGCGGGTCTACAATGAGCAGTTCTTC. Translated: CASSLRVYNEQFF.

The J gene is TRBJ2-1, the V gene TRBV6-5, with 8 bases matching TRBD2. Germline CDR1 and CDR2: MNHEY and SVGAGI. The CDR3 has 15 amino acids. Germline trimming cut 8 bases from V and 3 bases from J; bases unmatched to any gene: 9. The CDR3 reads CASYAPGGLYNEQFF. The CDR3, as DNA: TGTGCCAGCTACGCGCCGGGAGGGCTCTACAATGAGCAGTTCTTC.

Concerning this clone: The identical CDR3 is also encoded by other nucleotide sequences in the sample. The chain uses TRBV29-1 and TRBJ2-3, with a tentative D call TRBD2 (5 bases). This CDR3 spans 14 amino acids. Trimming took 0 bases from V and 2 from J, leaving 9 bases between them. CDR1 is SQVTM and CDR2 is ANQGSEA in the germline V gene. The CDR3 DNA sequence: TGCAGCGTTGAAGATCGAGGGAACACAGATACGCAGTATTTT. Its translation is CSVEDRGNTDTQYF.

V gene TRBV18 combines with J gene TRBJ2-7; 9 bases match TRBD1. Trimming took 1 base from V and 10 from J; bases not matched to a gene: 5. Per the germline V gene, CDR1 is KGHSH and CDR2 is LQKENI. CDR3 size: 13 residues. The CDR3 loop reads CASSPLEQGAQYF. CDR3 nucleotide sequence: TGTGCCAGCTCACCACTTGAACAGGGGGCACAGTACTTC.

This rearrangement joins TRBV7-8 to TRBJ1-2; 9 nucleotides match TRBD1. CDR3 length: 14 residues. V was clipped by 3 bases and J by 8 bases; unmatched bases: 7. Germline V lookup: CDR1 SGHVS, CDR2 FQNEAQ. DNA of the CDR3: TGTGCCAGCAGCTTCCGGGACAGGGAAGGAGGCTACACCTTC. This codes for CASSFRDREGGYTF.

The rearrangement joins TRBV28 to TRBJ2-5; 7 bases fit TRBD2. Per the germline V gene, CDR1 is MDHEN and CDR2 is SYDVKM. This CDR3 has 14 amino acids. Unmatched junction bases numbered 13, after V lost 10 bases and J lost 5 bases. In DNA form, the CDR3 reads TGTGCCACCCGAGGAGGCGGGAGCGAGGAGACCCAGTACTTC. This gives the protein CATRGGGSEETQYF. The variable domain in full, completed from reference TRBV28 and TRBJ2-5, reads DVKVTQSSRYLVKRTGEKVFLECVQDMDHENMFWYRQDPGLGLRLIYFSYDVKMKEKGDIPEGYSVSREKKERFSLILESASTNQTSMYLCATRGGGSEETQYFGPGTRLLVL.

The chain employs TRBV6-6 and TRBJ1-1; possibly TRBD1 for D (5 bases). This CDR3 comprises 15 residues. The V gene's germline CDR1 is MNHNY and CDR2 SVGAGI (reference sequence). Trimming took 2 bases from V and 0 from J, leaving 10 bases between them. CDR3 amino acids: CASSYAQGLNTEAFF. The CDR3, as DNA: TGTGCCAGCAGTTACGCCCAGGGTCTGAACACTGAAGCTTTCTTT.

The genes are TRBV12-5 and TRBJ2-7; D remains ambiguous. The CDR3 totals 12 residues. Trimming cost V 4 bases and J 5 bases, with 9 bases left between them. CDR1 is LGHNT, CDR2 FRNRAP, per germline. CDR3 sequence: CASGSNFHEQYF. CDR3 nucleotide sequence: TGTGCTAGTGGTTCAAACTTTCACGAGCAGTACTTC.

The CDR3 spells CASSVSQGRGETQYF. As DNA, the CDR3 is TGTGCCAGCAGCGTCTCACAGGGAAGGGGCGAGACCCAGTACTTC. V and J are TRBV13 and TRBJ2-5; tentatively, D is TRBD1 (6 bases). V lost 5 bases and J lost 5, with 18 bases in between. Germline V CDR1 and CDR2: PRHDT, FYEKMQ (reference sequence). The CDR3 contains 15 residues.

CDR3 in DNA: TGTGCCAGCAGCGTCGACAGGGTGAACACTGAAGCTTTCTTT. This codes for CASSVDRVNTEAFF. The chain combines TRBV9 with TRBJ1-1; 7 bases align to TRBD1. The CDR3 totals 14 residues. V was pared by 2 bases and J by 0 bases, with 1 base of the junction left unmatched. Germline CDR1 is SGDLS and CDR2 is YYNGEE.

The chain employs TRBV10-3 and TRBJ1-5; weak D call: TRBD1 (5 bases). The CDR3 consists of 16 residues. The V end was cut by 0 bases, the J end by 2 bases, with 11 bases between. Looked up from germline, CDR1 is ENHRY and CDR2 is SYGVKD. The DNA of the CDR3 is TGTGCCATCAGTGAGTCGACGGGGGTAGGCAATCAGCCCCAGCATTTT. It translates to CAISESTGVGNQPQHF.

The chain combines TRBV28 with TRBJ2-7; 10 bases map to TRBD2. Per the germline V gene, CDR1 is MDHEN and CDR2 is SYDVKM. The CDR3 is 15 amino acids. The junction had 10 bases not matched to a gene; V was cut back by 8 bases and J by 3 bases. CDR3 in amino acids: CASLKREGLLYEQYF. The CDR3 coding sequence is TGTGCCAGCCTCAAGCGGGAGGGCCTTCTCTACGAGCAGTACTTC.

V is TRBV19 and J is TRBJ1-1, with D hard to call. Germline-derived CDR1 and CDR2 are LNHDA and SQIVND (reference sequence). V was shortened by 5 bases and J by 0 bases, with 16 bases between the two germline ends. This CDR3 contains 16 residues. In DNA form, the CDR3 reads TGTGCCAGTAGTCTCCGAAGTGGGAGTTTGAACACTGAAGCTTTCTTT. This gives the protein CASSLRSGSLNTEAFF.

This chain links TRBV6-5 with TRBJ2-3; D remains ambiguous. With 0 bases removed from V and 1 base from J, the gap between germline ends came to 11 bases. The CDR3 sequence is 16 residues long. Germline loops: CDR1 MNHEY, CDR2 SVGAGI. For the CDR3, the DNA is TGTGCCAGCAGTTACTCGGCGGAATGGGGCACAGATACGCAGTATTTT. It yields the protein CASSYSAEWGTDTQYF.

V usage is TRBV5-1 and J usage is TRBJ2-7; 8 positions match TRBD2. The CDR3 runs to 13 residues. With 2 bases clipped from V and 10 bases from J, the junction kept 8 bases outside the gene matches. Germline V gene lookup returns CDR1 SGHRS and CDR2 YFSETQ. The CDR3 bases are TGCGCCAGCAGCTTCTACCGGGAGGGGGATCAGTACTTC. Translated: CASSFYREGDQYF.

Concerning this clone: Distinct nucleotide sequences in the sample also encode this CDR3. CDR3 coding DNA: TGCGCCAGCAGCTCTAGCGGGGCTAGCACAGATACGCAGTATTTT. It codes for CASSSSGASTDTQYF. The rearrangement links TRBV5-1 to TRBJ2-3; 9 bases line up with TRBD2. Germline CDR1 SGHRS, CDR2 YFSETQ. After removal of 3 bases from V and 0 bases from J, the junction contained 2 bases not matched to a gene. The CDR3 runs to 15 residues.

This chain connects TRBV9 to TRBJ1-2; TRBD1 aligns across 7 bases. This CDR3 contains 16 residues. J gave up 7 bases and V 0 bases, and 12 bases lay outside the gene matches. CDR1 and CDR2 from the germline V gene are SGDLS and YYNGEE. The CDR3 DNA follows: TGTGCCAGCAGCGTAGGAGGACAGGTCCGATTGCGTGGCTACACCTTC. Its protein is CASSVGGQVRLRGYTF. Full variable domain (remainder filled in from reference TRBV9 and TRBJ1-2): DSGVTQTPKHLITATGQRVTLRCSPRSGDLSVYWYQQSLDQGLQFLIQYYNGEERAKGNILERFSAQQFPDLHSELNLSSLELGDSALYFCASSVGGQVRLRGYTFGSGTRLTVV.